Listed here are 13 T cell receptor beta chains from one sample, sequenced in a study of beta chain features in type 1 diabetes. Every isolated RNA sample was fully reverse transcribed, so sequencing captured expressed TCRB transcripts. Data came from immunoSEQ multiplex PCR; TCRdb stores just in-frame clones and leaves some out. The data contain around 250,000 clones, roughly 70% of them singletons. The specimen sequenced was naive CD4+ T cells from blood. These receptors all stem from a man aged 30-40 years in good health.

The CDR3 sequence: CSVAGTDQNTEAFF. CDR3 DNA: TGCAGCGTTGCCGGGACCGACCAGAACACTGAAGCTTTCTTT. V is TRBV29-1 and J is TRBJ1-1; D perhaps matches TRBD1 (5 bases). The CDR3 totals 14 residues. Trimming took 4 bases from V and 1 from J, leaving 13 bases between them. CDR1 and CDR2 from the germline V gene are SQVTM and ANQGSEA. Together with reference TRBV29-1 and TRBJ1-1, the CDR3 gives the full variable domain: SAVISQKPSRDICQRGTSLTIQCQVDSQVTMMFWYRQQPGQSLTLIATANQGSEATYESGFVIDKFPISRPNLTFSTLTVSNMSPEDSSIYLCSVAGTDQNTEAFFGQGTRLTVV.

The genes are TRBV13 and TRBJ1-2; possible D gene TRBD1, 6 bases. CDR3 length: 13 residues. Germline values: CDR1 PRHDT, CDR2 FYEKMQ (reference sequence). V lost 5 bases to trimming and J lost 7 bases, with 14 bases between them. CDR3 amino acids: CASSPIGQSGYTF. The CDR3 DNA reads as TGTGCCAGCAGCCCCATAGGACAGTCTGGCTACACCTTC. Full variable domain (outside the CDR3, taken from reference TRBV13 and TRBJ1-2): AAGVIQSPRHLIKEKRETATLKCYPIPRHDTVYWYQQGPGQDPQFLISFYEKMQSDKGSIPDRFSAQQFSDYHSELNMSSLELGDSALYFCASSPIGQSGYTFGSGTRLTVV.

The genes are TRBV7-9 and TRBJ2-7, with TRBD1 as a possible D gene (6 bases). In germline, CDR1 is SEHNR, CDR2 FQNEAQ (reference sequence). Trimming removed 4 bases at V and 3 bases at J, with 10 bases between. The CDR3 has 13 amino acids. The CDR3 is CASSSEGGYEQYF. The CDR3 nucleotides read TGTGCCAGCAGCTCCGAAGGGGGCTACGAGCAGTACTTC. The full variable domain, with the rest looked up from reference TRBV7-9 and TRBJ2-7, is DTGVSQNPRHKITKRGQNVTFRCDPISEHNRLYWYRQTLGQGPEFLTYFQNEAQLEKSRLLSDRFSAERPKGSFSTLEIQRTEQGDSAMYLCASSSEGGYEQYFGPGTRLTVT.

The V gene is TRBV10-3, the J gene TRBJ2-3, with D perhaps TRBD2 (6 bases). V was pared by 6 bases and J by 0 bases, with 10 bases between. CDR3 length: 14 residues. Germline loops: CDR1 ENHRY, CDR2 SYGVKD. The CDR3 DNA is TGTGCCATCAGGCCGGGACTCAGCACAGATACGCAGTATTTT. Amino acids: CAIRPGLSTDTQYF.

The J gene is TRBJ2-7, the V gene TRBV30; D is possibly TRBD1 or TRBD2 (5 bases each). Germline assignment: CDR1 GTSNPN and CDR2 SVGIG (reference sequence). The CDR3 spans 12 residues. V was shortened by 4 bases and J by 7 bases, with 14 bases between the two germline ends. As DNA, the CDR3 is TGTGCCTGGAAACCGGGGACCAGGGAGCAGTACTTC. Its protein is CAWKPGTREQYF.

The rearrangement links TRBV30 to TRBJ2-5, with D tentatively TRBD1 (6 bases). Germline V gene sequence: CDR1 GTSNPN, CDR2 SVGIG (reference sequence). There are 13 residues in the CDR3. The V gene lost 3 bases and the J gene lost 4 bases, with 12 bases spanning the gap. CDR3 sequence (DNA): TGTGCCTGGAGCAGACAGGTAACAGAGACCCAGTACTTC. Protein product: CAWSRQVTETQYF.

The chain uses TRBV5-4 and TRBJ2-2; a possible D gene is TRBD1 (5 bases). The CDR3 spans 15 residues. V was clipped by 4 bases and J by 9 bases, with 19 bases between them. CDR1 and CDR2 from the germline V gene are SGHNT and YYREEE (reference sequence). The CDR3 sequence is CASSLDNEKSRELFF. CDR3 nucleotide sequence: TGTGCCAGCAGCCTGGACAACGAAAAGTCCCGGGAGCTGTTTTTT.

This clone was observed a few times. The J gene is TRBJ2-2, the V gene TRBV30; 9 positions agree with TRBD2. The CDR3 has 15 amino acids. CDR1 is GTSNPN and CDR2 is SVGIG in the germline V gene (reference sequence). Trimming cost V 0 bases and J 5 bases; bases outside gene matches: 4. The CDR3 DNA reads TGTGCCTGGAGTGTACGCCTAGCGGGGACCGGGGAGCTGTTTTTT. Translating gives CAWSVRLAGTGELFF.

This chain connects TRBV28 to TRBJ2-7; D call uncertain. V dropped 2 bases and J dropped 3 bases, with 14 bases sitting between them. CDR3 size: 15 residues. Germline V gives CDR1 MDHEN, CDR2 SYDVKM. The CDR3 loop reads CASSLKVRQVYEQYF. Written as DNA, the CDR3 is TGTGCCAGCAGTTTAAAAGTGAGACAAGTCTACGAGCAGTACTTC. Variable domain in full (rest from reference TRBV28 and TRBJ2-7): DVKVTQSSRYLVKRTGEKVFLECVQDMDHENMFWYRQDPGLGLRLIYFSYDVKMKEKGDIPEGYSVSREKKERFSLILESASTNQTSMYLCASSLKVRQVYEQYFGPGTRLTVT.

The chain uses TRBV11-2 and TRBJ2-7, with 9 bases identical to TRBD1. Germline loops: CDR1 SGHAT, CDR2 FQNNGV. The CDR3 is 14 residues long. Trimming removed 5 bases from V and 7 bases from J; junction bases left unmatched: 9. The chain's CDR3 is CASSTQGALEEQYF. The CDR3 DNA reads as TGTGCCAGCAGCACACAGGGGGCACTGGAAGAGCAGTACTTC. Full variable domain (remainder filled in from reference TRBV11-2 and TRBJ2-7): EAGVAQSPRYKIIEKRQSVAFWCNPISGHATLYWYQQILGQGPKLLIQFQNNGVVDDSQLPKDRFSAERLKGVDSTLKIQPAKLEDSAVYLCASSTQGALEEQYFGPGTRLTVT.

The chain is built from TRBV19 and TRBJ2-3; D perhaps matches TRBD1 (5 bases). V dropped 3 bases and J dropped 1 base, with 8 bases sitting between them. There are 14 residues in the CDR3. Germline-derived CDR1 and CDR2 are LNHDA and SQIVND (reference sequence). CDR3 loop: CASSMMGRTDTQYF. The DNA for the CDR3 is TGTGCCAGTAGTATGATGGGGCGCACAGATACGCAGTATTTT.

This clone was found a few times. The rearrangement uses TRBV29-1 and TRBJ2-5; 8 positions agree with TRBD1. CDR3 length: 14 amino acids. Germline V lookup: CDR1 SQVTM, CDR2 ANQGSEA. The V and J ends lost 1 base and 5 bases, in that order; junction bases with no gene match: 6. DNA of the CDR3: TGCAGCGTTGAAGTCCCAGGGGGCGGCGAGACCCAGTACTTC. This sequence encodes CSVEVPGGGETQYF.

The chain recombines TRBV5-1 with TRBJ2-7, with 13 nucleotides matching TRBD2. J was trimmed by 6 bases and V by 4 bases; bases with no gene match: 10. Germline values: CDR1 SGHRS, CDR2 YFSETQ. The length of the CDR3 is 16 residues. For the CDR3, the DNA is TGCGCCAGCAGCCCTACCCCCGGGACTAGCGGGATCGAGCAGTACTTC. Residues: CASSPTPGTSGIEQYF.